The rows below give T cell receptor beta chains drawn from one sample of a study of blood T cells in healthy people across ages. TCRdb analysed the 5' RACE reads with MiXCR anew, one entry per CDR3 protein. The sample includes over a million distinct CDR3 sequences, roughly 45% of them seen just once. The source material was blood. The receptors here all came from a woman aged 55-75 years in good health. Both conserved end residues are part of each CDR3. D genes are given only for firm matches. Size is omitted from some rows. Given values are once, few, many or a class for expanded clones.

CDR3	DNA	size	D	V	J
CASSALDNERFF	TGTGCCAGCAGCGCCCTGGACAATGAGCGGTTCTTC	NA	NA	TRBV14	TRBJ2-1
CASSLDVPGQGALGQYF	TGTGCCAGCAGCTTAGATGTCCCGGGACAGGGGGCTCTCGGGCAGTACTTC	many	TRBD1	TRBV11-2	TRBJ2-5
CASRGQGVEKLFF	TGTGCCAGCAGGGGACAGGGGGTGGAAAAACTGTTTTTT	few	TRBD1	TRBV12-3/TRBV12-4	TRBJ1-4
CASSEGGAPGTYKQYF	TGTGCCAGCAGCGAGGGAGGGGCGCCTGGGACATACAAGCAGTACTTC	NA	NA	TRBV9	TRBJ2-4
CASSQESRTGATSGYF	TGCGCCAGCAGCCAAGAGAGCCGGACAGGGGCTACGTCGGGGTATTTT	few	TRBD1	TRBV4-1	TRBJ2-3
CASSLDGPDEQYF	TGTGCCAGCAGTTTGGACGGTCCGGACGAGCAGTACTTC	once	NA	TRBV12-3/TRBV12-4	TRBJ2-7
CASSGTGEEKLFF	TGTGCCAGCAGCGGGACAGGGGAAGAAAAACTGTTTTTT	NA	TRBD1	TRBV25-1	TRBJ1-4
CASSPLRGRERAYEQYF	TGTGCCAGCTCACCACTTCGCGGGCGGGAGAGGGCCTACGAGCAGTACTTC	NA	TRBD2	TRBV18	TRBJ2-7
CASSPRPSNWNEQFF	TGTGCCAGCAGTCCCCGCCCAAGTAATTGGAATGAGCAGTTCTTC	few	NA	TRBV12-3/TRBV12-4	TRBJ2-1
CASSLNPGTSGSYEQYF	TGTGCCAGCAGCTTAAACCCCGGGACTAGCGGCTCCTACGAGCAGTACTTC	NA	TRBD2	TRBV11-3	TRBJ2-7
CASRAPGSVYGYTF	TGTGCCAGCAGGGCTCCGGGATCTGTCTATGGCTACACCTTC	NA	NA	TRBV3-1	TRBJ1-2
CAISERGETSGADTQYF	TGTGCCATCAGTGAGCGGGGTGAGACTAGCGGGGCAGATACGCAGTATTTT	NA	TRBD2	TRBV10-3	TRBJ2-3
CASNNRGDNEQFF	TGTGCCAGCAATAACAGGGGAGACAATGAGCAGTTCTTC	few	TRBD1	TRBV28	TRBJ2-1
CASSRTGFTYNEQYF	TGTGCCAGCAGCCGGACAGGGTTTACCTACAATGAGCAGTACTTC	few	TRBD1	TRBV11-1	TRBJ2-7
CASSLRGANTGELFF	TGTGCCAGCAGTTTACGAGGGGCGAACACCGGGGAGCTGTTTTTT	NA	NA	TRBV12-3/TRBV12-4	TRBJ2-2
CASSLGLAEYNEQFF	TGTGCCAGCAGTTTGGGACTAGCGGAGTACAATGAGCAGTTCTTC	NA	TRBD2	TRBV12-3/TRBV12-4	TRBJ2-1
CASSQDTAGVIVREQFF	TGTGCCAGCAGCCAAGATACAGCGGGAGTAATTGTCAGGGAGCAGTTCTTC	NA	TRBD2	TRBV3-1	TRBJ2-1
CASSYGPMKFF	TGTGCCAGCAGTTATGGTCCCATGAAGTTCTTC	NA	NA	TRBV6-5	TRBJ2-1
CASSLRTNRLGEQYF	TGTGCCAGCAGCTTAAGGACTAACCGGTTGGGAGAGCAGTACTTC	few	NA	TRBV7-8	TRBJ2-7
CASSWAEGSAEQYF	TGTGCCAGCAGTTGGGCGGAGGGTAGCGCCGAGCAGTACTTC	NA	NA	TRBV6-6	TRBJ2-7
CASSVTAGSTDTQYF	TGTGCCAGCAGCGTAACAGCGGGGAGCACAGATACGCAGTATTTT	NA	TRBD2	TRBV9	TRBJ2-3
CASSQAISGELFF	TGTGCCAGCAGCCAAGCTATATCCGGGGAGCTGTTTTTT	NA	NA	TRBV14	TRBJ2-2
CASRMGPTHSYNSPLHF	TGTGCCAGCCGGATGGGCCCGACACACTCCTATAATTCACCCCTCCACTTT	few	NA	TRBV7-4	TRBJ1-6
CASSITSGRTDTQYF	TGTGCCAGCAGTATCACTAGCGGCCGCACAGATACGCAGTATTTT	few	TRBD2	TRBV7-8	TRBJ2-3
CASSLSRRAYTLHF	TGTGCCAGCAGTTTATCAAGGCGAGCCTACACCCTCCACTTT	NA	NA	TRBV27	TRBJ1-6
CASSESTGGWTQYF	TGTGCCAGCAGTGAATCGACAGGGGGCTGGACCCAGTACTTC	NA	TRBD1	TRBV2	TRBJ2-5
CASSVQAGTSGNENEQFF	TGTGCCAGCAGCGTACAGGCGGGAACTAGCGGGAATGAGAATGAGCAGTTCTTC	NA	TRBD2	TRBV9	TRBJ2-1
CASSLHEEPTYEQYF	TGTGCCAGCAGCTTACACGAGGAACCAACCTACGAGCAGTACTTC	NA	NA	TRBV7-2	TRBJ2-7
CASSADRYSNQPQHF	TGTGCCAGCAGTGCGGACAGATATAGCAATCAGCCCCAGCATTTT	NA	NA	TRBV2	TRBJ1-5
CASSSTSGSWHEQFF	TGTGCCAGCAGCTCCACTAGCGGGAGCTGGCATGAGCAGTTCTTC	NA	TRBD2	TRBV11-2	TRBJ2-1
CSARVDPPGQPQHF	TGCAGTGCTAGGGTTGACCCACCGGGTCAGCCCCAGCATTTT	few	NA	TRBV20-1	TRBJ1-5
CASSERVRGEQFF	TGTGCCAGCAGTGAAAGGGTGCGGGGGGAGCAGTTCTTC	NA	TRBD2	TRBV2	TRBJ2-1
CASREVNIQYF	TGTGCCAGCAGGGAGGTGAACATTCAGTACTTC	NA	NA	TRBV6-2/TRBV6-3	TRBJ2-4
CASSLGPVGTINEQFF	TGTGCCAGCAGCTTAGGCCCCGTAGGGACCATCAATGAGCAGTTCTTC	few	NA	TRBV7-2	TRBJ2-1
CATSDSPTGTTYEQYF	TGTGCCACCAGTGATTCCCCGACAGGGACAACCTACGAGCAGTACTTC	NA	TRBD1	TRBV24-1	TRBJ2-7
CASSLRSTETQYF	TGTGCCAGCAGCCTTCGGAGTACGGAGACCCAGTACTTC	once	NA	TRBV3-1	TRBJ2-5
CASSYRDRFYGYTF	TGTGCCAGCAGTTACCGAGACAGGTTCTATGGCTACACCTTC	few	NA	TRBV6-5	TRBJ1-2
CASSLDRAHYEQYF	TGCGCCAGCAGCTTGGACAGGGCTCACTACGAGCAGTACTTC	NA	NA	TRBV5-1	TRBJ2-7
CSASYGQETQYF	TGCAGTGCTAGTTACGGTCAAGAGACCCAGTACTTC	few	NA	TRBV20-1	TRBJ2-5
CASSFGDPNTEAFF	TGTGCCAGCAGTTTCGGTGACCCCAACACTGAAGCTTTCTTT	NA	NA	TRBV12-3/TRBV12-4	TRBJ1-1